The T cell receptor (beta chain) under discussion was sequenced for a study of T cells expressing NK-cell markers. Whole-study context: Seven sequenced donors out of eight were HCMV-seropositive, one seronegative. Study-wide results and caveats: Six donors carried dominant NKG2C+ clonotypes that made up about 1.0-7.5% of their CD8+ T cells.

5'RACE template switching with UMIs produced the TCR beta cDNA. For each CDR3 protein, TCRdb gives one entry from its re-call of the 5' RACE reads, without DNA. Its table records some 450,000 distinct CDR3 sequences. This CDR3 region has 13 residues. Germline CDR1 and CDR2: SQVTM and ANQGSEA. Of note for this clonotype: Antigen unknown.

The chain links TRBV29-1 to TRBJ1-1; TCRdb's D call of TRBD1 is untestable without DNA. This clonotype was sampled from a woman between 18 and 70 years old in good health. The sequenced sample consisted of blood T cells: a sorted CD56 or NKG2C T cell subset, CD4+ or CD8+ T cells, or bulk PBMC T cells (not recorded which). This CDR3 reads CSPRAVLSAEAFF.